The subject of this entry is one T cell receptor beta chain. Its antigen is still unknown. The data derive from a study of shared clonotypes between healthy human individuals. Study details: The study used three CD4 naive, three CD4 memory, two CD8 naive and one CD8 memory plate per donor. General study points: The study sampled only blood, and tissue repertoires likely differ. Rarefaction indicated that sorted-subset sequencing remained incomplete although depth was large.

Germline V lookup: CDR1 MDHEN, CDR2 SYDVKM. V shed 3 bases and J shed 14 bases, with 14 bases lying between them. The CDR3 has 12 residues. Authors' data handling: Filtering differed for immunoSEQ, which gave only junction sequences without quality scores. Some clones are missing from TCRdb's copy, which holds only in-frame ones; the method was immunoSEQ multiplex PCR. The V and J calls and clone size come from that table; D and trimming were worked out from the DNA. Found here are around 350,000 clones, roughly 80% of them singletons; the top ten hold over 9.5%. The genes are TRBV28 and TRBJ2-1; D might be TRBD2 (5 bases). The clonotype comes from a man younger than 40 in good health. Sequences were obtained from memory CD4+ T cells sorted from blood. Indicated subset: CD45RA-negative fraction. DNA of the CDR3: TGTGCCAGCAGTTTGGTGGCGGGTCCAGAGTTCTTC. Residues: CASSLVAGPEFF.